These T cell receptor beta chains were read from a single sample in a study of graft-versus-host responses after intestinal transplantation. Clones were read by immunoSEQ multiplex PCR, and TCRdb kept only the in-frame ones, dropping some. The sample lists about 70,000 clones; around 90% were seen once. Their antigens remain unidentified. The material was unstimulated CD8+ T cells sorted from spleen or lymph node cells, obtained before intestinal transplant. The source of these receptors is a human donor who received an intestinal transplant. Each CDR3 is given with its conserved first and last residue. A D gene is named only where the DNA matches it firmly. Some rows mark clone size as missing; the rest say once, few, many or name a class of expanded clone.

DNA,CDR3,size,D,J,V
TGTGCCAGCAGCCGAATTTCCCCGACACCCATCGGGGCTAACTATGGCTACACCTTC,CASSRISPTPIGANYGYTF,-,-,TRBJ1-2,TRBV7-9
TGTGCCAGCAGCCCCATGGAGTCTTCACCTAAAAACTATGGCTACACCTTC,CASSPMESSPKNYGYTF,-,-,TRBJ1-2,TRBV7-9
TGTGCCAGCAGCGGCTCCCTGCCAGGGGCGCCAGGCTACACCTTC,CASSGSLPGAPGYTF,-,-,TRBJ1-2,TRBV9
TGCGCCAGCAGCCAGGCAGGCTCTGGAAACACCATATATTTT,CASSQAGSGNTIYF,-,-,TRBJ1-3,TRBV4-1
TGTGCCAGCAGACTGACAGGGGGTCTCACTGAAGCTTTCTTT,CASRLTGGLTEAFF,-,TRBD1,TRBJ1-1,TRBV6-5
TGTGCCAGCAGCTTAGGGTCCCCTAACAGAAAGAATGAAAAACTGTTTTTT,CASSLGSPNRKNEKLFF,-,-,TRBJ1-4,TRBV7-6
TGTGCCAGCAGCTTGCAGGGCGGGGATGAAAAACTGTTTTTT,CASSLQGGDEKLFF,-,-,TRBJ1-4,TRBV7-9
TGTGCCAGCAGTCAGTCCGGGGCTGAAGCTTTCTTT,CASSQSGAEAFF,once,-,TRBJ1-1,TRBV9
TGTGCCAGCAGCCAAACCTCCTCTAGGCCCACTGAAGCTTTCTTT,CASSQTSSRPTEAFF,-,-,TRBJ1-1,TRBV13
TGTGCCAGCAGCTACGGGACAGGGGAAGCTTTCTTT,CASSYGTGEAFF,-,TRBD1,TRBJ1-1,TRBV7-9
TGTGCCAGCAGTTACCAGGAGGGCTCTGGGGCCAACGTCCTGACTTTC,CASSYQEGSGANVLTF,-,-,TRBJ2-6,TRBV6-6
TGCGCCAGCAGCCCGTCTGGGGGGGGCCGTTACGAGCAGTACTTC,CASSPSGGGRYEQYF,-,-,TRBJ2-7,TRBV4-1
TGTGCCAGCAGCTTAGGCAGTTACAATGAGCAGTTCTTC,CASSLGSYNEQFF,-,-,TRBJ2-1,TRBV7-9
TGTGCCAGCAGTGACGACGGACATCCCGGCGATGGCTACACCTTC,CASSDDGHPGDGYTF,-,-,TRBJ1-2,TRBV6-4
TGTGCCAGCAGCGTAGCTGGCGGGGGGGCATACGAGCAGTACTTC,CASSVAGGGAYEQYF,-,TRBD2,TRBJ2-7,TRBV9
TGCGCCAGCAGCCAGACAGGGGGGATCAACGAGCAGTACTTC,CASSQTGGINEQYF,-,TRBD1,TRBJ2-7,TRBV4-1
TGTGCCAGCAACTTGGCGGGGGGCTCCTACGAGCAGTACTTC,CASNLAGGSYEQYF,-,TRBD2,TRBJ2-7,TRBV7-2
TGTGCCACCAGCCCCGGACAGGGAAAGGAGCCCCAGCATTTT,CATSPGQGKEPQHF,-,TRBD1,TRBJ1-5,TRBV15
TGTGCCAGCAGCTTAGCAGGGGCCTACGAGCAGTACTTC,CASSLAGAYEQYF,-,-,TRBJ2-7,TRBV7-9
TGTGCCAGCAGCTTTGGGACGGGGGAGTCCTACGAGCAGTACTTC,CASSFGTGESYEQYF,-,-,TRBJ2-7,TRBV7-8
TGTGCCAGCAGCGTAGTTGGGGGGGGCGCTGATGGCTACACCTTC,CASSVVGGGADGYTF,-,-,TRBJ1-2,TRBV9
TGTGCCAGCAGCTCAGGACAGGGGAGGCAGTACTTC,CASSSGQGRQYF,-,TRBD1,TRBJ2-7,TRBV11-2
TGTGCCAGCAGGGGCGAGGACACAAATTCACCCCTCCACTTT,CASRGEDTNSPLHF,-,-,TRBJ1-6,TRBV2
TGTGCCAGCAGTTTTCGGCAGGTGAACACCGGGGAGCTGTTTTTT,CASSFRQVNTGELFF,-,-,TRBJ2-2,TRBV27
TGTGCCAGCAGTGAACGACACAGGAACACTGAAGCTTTCTTT,CASSERHRNTEAFF,few,-,TRBJ1-1,TRBV2
TGTGCTAGCAGCTTAGCGTCTAGCGGGGGCACAGATACGCAGTATTTT,CASSLASSGGTDTQYF,-,TRBD2,TRBJ2-3,TRBV7-7
TGCGCCAGCAGCCCCTACGACGAGGCCAGCAATGAGCAGTTCTTC,CASSPYDEASNEQFF,-,-,TRBJ2-1,TRBV4-1
TGTGCCAGTAGCTGGGCCAGTCTGGGGCAGGGTTACGAGCAGTACTTC,CASSWASLGQGYEQYF,-,-,TRBJ2-7,TRBV19
TGCGCCAGCAGCCAAGGCGGGGGGGGTTGGAACACTGAAGCTTTCTTT,CASSQGGGGWNTEAFF,-,-,TRBJ1-1,TRBV4-1
TGTGCCAGCAGCTTAGGCCTAAGGTCAGGGGTGGATCAGCCCCAGCATTTT,CASSLGLRSGVDQPQHF,-,-,TRBJ1-5,TRBV13
TGTGCCAGCAGTTCCCTGGACAGCACCTACGAGCAGTACTTC,CASSSLDSTYEQYF,-,-,TRBJ2-7,TRBV6-5
TGTGCTAGCAGCTTAAAGGGGACTAGCGGGGATTCAGATACGCAGTATTTT,CASSLKGTSGDSDTQYF,-,TRBD2,TRBJ2-3,TRBV7-7
TGTGCCAGTAGTCCCGCAGGGGGCTCCTACAATGAGCAGTTCTTC,CASSPAGGSYNEQFF,once,TRBD1,TRBJ2-1,TRBV19
TGTGCCAGCATCCCAGCGGGGGGGGTCGATGAGCAGTTCTTC,CASIPAGGVDEQFF,-,TRBD2,TRBJ2-1,TRBV2
TGTGCCAGCAGTGACCCGGAACAGGGAAACCCTGATGAGCCCCAGCATTTT,CASSDPEQGNPDEPQHF,-,-,TRBJ1-5,TRBV2
TGTGCCAGCAGTTATTCCCCCGGGGGAAACGGGGAGCAGTACTTC,CASSYSPGGNGEQYF,-,-,TRBJ2-7,TRBV6-5
TGCGCCAGCAGCTCAAAATTAACAGGGGGTGGAGAAGGCTACACCTTC,CASSSKLTGGGEGYTF,-,TRBD1,TRBJ1-2,TRBV5-1
TGTGCCAGTACCAACAGGAGCAACTATGGCTACACCTTC,CASTNRSNYGYTF,-,-,TRBJ1-2,TRBV19
TGTGCTAGTGGGGGACAAAGGGATCAGCCCCAGCATTTT,CASGGQRDQPQHF,-,-,TRBJ1-5,TRBV12-5
TGTGCCAGCCGCACCGGGACAGGAGGAAAAGGTGACTATGGCTACACCTTC,CASRTGTGGKGDYGYTF,few,TRBD1,TRBJ1-2,TRBV5-4
TGTGCCAGTAGTAGCGGGGGCTGGACAGATACGCAGTATTTT,CASSSGGWTDTQYF,-,-,TRBJ2-3,TRBV19
TGTGCCAGCAGTCCCTCGGGGGGAGACCTCTACGAGCAGTACTTC,CASSPSGGDLYEQYF,-,TRBD2,TRBJ2-7,TRBV27
TGTGCCAGCAGGCCACTGACAGGGGACAATCAGCCCCAGCATTTT,CASRPLTGDNQPQHF,-,TRBD1,TRBJ1-5,TRBV2
TGTGCCAGCAGCTTGGCCGGGGGGGTGAGAGAAAAACTGTTTTTT,CASSLAGGVREKLFF,-,-,TRBJ1-4,TRBV5-6
TGTGCCAGCAGCTCGCCCGAGGGCATTAACACAGATACGCAGTATTTT,CASSSPEGINTDTQYF,-,-,TRBJ2-3,TRBV11-2
TGTGCCAGCAGCCCCCGGGGGGGTGTGGGGGGCCTCACAGATACGCAGTATTTT,CASSPRGGVGGLTDTQYF,-,TRBD2,TRBJ2-3,TRBV13